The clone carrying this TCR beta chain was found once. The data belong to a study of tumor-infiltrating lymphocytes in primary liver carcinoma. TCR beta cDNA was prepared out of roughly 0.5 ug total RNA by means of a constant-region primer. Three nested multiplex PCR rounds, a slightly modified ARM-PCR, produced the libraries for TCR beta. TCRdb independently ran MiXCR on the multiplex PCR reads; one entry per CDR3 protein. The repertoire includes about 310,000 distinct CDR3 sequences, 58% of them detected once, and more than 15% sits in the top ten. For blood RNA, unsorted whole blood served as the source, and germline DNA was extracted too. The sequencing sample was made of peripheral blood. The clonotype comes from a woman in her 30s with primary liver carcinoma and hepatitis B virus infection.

This CDR3 is CASSYRVAEGDSPLHF. The CDR3 bases are TGTGCCAGCAGTTACCGGGTGGCAGAGGGCGATTCACCCCTCCACTTT. The chain has TRBV6-5 and TRBJ1-6, with unresolved D. CDR1 and CDR2 from the germline V gene are MNHEY and SVGAGI. With 2 bases removed from V and 8 bases from J, the gap between germline ends came to 16 bases. CDR3 size: 16 residues.